The clone carrying this T cell receptor (beta chain) showed up just once. The repertoire was sequenced with immunoSEQ multiplex PCR; TCRdb's copy has only in-frame clones and lacks some. The table has some 200,000 clones, just under 90% seen once. The data derive from a study of blood T cell repertoires in COVID-19. Study background: In each case, the material was cDNA or gDNA derived from T cells, B-cell-depleted T cells, or PBMCs.

Germline V CDR1 and CDR2: LGHDT, YNNKEL (reference sequence). V shed 0 bases and J shed 2 bases, with 14 bases lying between them. The CDR3 loop spans 17 amino acids. This sequence was found in a woman aged 18-29 years who had recovered from COVID-19. This rearrangement joins TRBV3-1 (or the pseudogene TRBV3-2) to TRBJ1-5; D gene unclear. Sample: peripheral blood. CDR3 sequence reads: CASSQDIPGMGNQPQHF. DNA for the CDR3: TGTGCCAGCAGCCAAGACATACCCGGGATGGGCAATCAGCCCCAGCATTTT.